Each of the 2 T cell receptor beta chains below was sequenced from the same sample in a study of vaccination effects on CD4 cells after COVID-19. ViraFEST used viral peptide pools to expand antigen-specific CD4+ T cells before sequencing. CD4+ T cell isolation took place after about 11 days of culture. Infection dated between March and December 2020, before the Alpha, Beta and Delta variants reached the United States. The table came from immunoSEQ multiplex PCR; TCRdb's copy has only in-frame clones and leaves some out. The sample contains around 46,000 clones, around 79% of which appear only once. These TCRs' antigens remain unknown. The material sequenced was CD4+ T cells from PBMCs cultured with a peptide pool, taken before COVID-19 vaccination. All receptors come from a human donor who had a prior SARS-CoV-2 infection.

V and J are TRBV3-1 (or the pseudogene TRBV3-2) and TRBJ2-3; 8 nucleotides match TRBD1. Germline V gene lookup returns CDR1 LGHDT and CDR2 YNNKEL (reference sequence). V lost 0 bases and J lost 5; bases outside the gene matches: 13. The CDR3 sequence is 18 residues long. The CDR3 reads CASSQDPTRGQGGDTQYF. The DNA for the CDR3 is TGTGCCAGCAGCCAAGATCCTACGCGTGGACAGGGCGGAGATACGCAGTATTTT.

V and J are TRBV4-3 and TRBJ2-7; TRBD2 agrees at 9 bases. CDR3 length: 14 amino acids. Germline V CDR1 and CDR2: LGHNA, YSLEER. After removal of 1 base from V and 4 bases from J, the junction contained 2 bases not matched to a gene. The CDR3: CASSQGLAEYEQYF. CDR3 nucleotide sequence: TGCGCCAGCAGCCAAGGACTAGCGGAGTACGAGCAGTACTTC.